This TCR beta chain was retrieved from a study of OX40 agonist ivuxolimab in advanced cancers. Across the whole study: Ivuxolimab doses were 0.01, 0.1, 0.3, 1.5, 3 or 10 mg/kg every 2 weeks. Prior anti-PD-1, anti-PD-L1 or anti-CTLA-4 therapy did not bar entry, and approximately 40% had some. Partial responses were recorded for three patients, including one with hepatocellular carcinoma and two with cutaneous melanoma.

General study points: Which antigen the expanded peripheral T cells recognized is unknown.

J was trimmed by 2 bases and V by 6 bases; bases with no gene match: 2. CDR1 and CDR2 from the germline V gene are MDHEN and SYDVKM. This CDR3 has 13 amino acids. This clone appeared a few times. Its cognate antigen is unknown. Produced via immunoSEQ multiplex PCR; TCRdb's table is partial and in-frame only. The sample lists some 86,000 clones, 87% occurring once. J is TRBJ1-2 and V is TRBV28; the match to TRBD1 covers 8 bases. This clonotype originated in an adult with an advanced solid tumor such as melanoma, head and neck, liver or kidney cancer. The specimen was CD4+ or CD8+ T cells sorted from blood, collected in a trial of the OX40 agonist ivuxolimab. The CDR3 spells CASSRTGNYGYTF. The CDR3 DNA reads TGTGCCAGCAGCAGGACAGGGAACTATGGCTACACCTTC.